This record concerns one T cell receptor beta chain sequence. With 5 bases clipped from V and 6 bases from J, the junction kept 8 bases outside the gene matches. CDR1 and CDR2 from the germline V gene are LNHDA and SQIVND (reference sequence). The CDR3 is 14 amino acids. Recruits, aged roughly 18 to 95 years, lived in around 24 US areas. Researchers sorted participants into cohorts using their self-reported clinical history. Donors of Cohort 3 who recovered were those that had two negative PCRs, clearance, or symptom resolution. Sequencing used immunoSEQ multiplex PCR; TCRdb keeps in-frame clones, though not all of them. The sample includes approximately 200,000 clones, 80% to 90% of them seen just once. This sample is drawn from a study of blood T cell repertoires in COVID-19. Looking at the study overall: Samples came from the United States, Italy and Spain, spanning acute and convalescent COVID-19.

This clonotype was obtained from a man aged 40-55 years who had recovered from COVID-19. The material sequenced was PBMCs or T cells enriched from blood (not recorded which). The gene calls are TRBV19 and TRBJ1-2, with 8 bases fitting TRBD1. CDR3: CASSWSGGPDGYTF. The CDR3 bases are TGTGCCAGTAGTTGGTCAGGGGGCCCCGATGGCTACACCTTC.